This TCR beta chain was captured by sequencing in a study of blood T cell repertoires in COVID-19. The CDR3 is 14 amino acids. Germline lookup yields CDR1 SEHNR and CDR2 FQNEAQ (reference sequence). The trim removed 8 bases at V and 3 bases at J, leaving 7 bases unmatched. Sequencing was performed with immunoSEQ multiplex PCR; in TCRdb, only in-frame clones are kept and a portion is missing. The data show 150,000 to 200,000 clones, roughly 93% seen once. The V and J genes are TRBV7-9 and TRBJ2-5; 9 bases agree with TRBD2. This receptor was taken from a woman aged 45-65 years with acute or convalescent COVID-19. The sequenced sample consisted of peripheral blood. The CDR3 protein is CASLLTSGEETQYF. CDR3 in DNA: TGTGCCAGCCTCTTGACTAGCGGAGAAGAGACCCAGTACTTC.